The sequence of this T cell receptor (beta chain) was determined in a study of early T cells in non-severe SARS-CoV-2 infection. Study overall: Sequencing was performed on bulk RNA from unsorted whole blood, leaving chains unpaired.

Trimming stripped 3 bases from V and 2 bases from J, with 15 bases between. Germline V lookup: CDR1 SGDLS, CDR2 YYNGEE. The CDR3 sequence is 15 residues long. Points on this clonotype: Its antigen is still unknown.

Study-wide results and caveats: Anti-spike CD8 responses were favored in VDJdb matching, and private and CD4 specificities were missed.

Unique molecular identifiers were attached to individual cDNA molecules. TCRdb itself ran the 5' RACE reads through MiXCR, one entry per CDR3 protein. The sample carries some 53,000 distinct CDR3 sequences, 8% to 10% recorded once. The chain combines TRBV9 with TRBJ2-7; tentative D call: TRBD1 (6 bases). The specimen sequenced was whole blood. This TCR was recovered from an adult who was a healthcare worker with PCR-confirmed SARS-CoV-2 infection or an uninfected control (not recorded which). The CDR3 DNA is TGTGCCAGCAGCGAACAGGGTTCTCCACCCTACGAGCAGTACTTC. Protein sequence: CASSEQGSPPYEQYF.